These 16 T cell receptor beta chains were all obtained from the same sample, sequenced in a study of identical twins. MiXCR was run by TCRdb on the 5' RACE reads, yielding one entry per CDR3 protein. The sample holds under 1 million distinct CDR3 sequences; 9% to 15% are singletons and the top ten take around 1.5%. These same records also appear under a second study, on yellow fever vaccine responses in identical twins.

The sample consisted of PBMCs. The receptor set was obtained from a woman younger than 35 in good health.

The count of this clonotype is one. Relative to the germline gene, one junction end is altered; a read error may explain this. The V call is TRBV12-3 or TRBV12-4, the J call TRBJ1-5, with D tentatively TRBD1 (5 bases). The CDR3 has 14 amino acids. CDR3 sequence: CASRAPGRNQTQHF. CDR3 coding DNA: TGTGCCAGCAGAGCCCCAGGGCGCAATCAGACCCAGCATTTT.

This clonotype turned up a few times. The V gene is TRBV6-1, the J gene TRBJ1-2; 8 bases are shared with TRBD1. Germline assignment: CDR1 MNHNS and CDR2 SASEGT. The length of the CDR3 is 12 residues. V was clipped by 5 bases and J by 7 bases; unmatched bases: 3. CDR3 sequence reads: CASSNGQGGYTF. The CDR3 nucleotides are TGTGCCAGCAGTAACGGACAGGGTGGCTACACCTTC.

The table lists this clonotype with a few counts. The rearrangement uses TRBV10-2 and TRBJ1-5; a possible D gene is TRBD1 (5 bases). The germline V and J ends were trimmed by 0 bases and 10 bases, with 10 bases remaining between them. CDR1 and CDR2 from the germline V gene are WSHSY and SAAADI. CDR3 length: 13 residues. In DNA, the CDR3 is TGCGCCAGCAGTGAGTCGGGGGATGGCCCCCAGCATTTT. This sequence encodes CASSESGDGPQHF.

This clonotype occurred many times. The V and J genes are TRBV4-1 and TRBJ2-5, with 9 bases aligning to TRBD1. The germline V gene encodes CDR1 MGHRA and CDR2 YSYEKL. The CDR3 covers 18 residues. Trimming removed 2 bases from V and 4 bases from J; junction bases left unmatched: 14. CDR3 sequence (DNA): TGCGCCAGCAGCCAATATGTAGTGAAGACAGGGGGTAGAGAGACCCAGTACTTC. This sequence encodes CASSQYVVKTGGRETQYF.

This clonotype was counted a few times. The CDR3 DNA reads as TGTGCCAGCCCCGCGACGTCGCCTGGGGATGGCTACACCTTC. Its translation: CASPATSPGDGYTF. The gene calls are TRBV7-9 and TRBJ1-2; D unclear. The germline V gene has CDR1 SEHNR and CDR2 FQNEAQ (reference sequence). The V and J ends lost 8 bases and 6 bases respectively, with 19 bases between them. The CDR3 loop spans 14 amino acids.

This clonotype was seen more than once but under ten times. V is TRBV24-1 and J is TRBJ2-1; perhaps TRBD2 as D (5 bases). Deletions cut 3 bases from V and 5 bases from J, with 10 bases between. CDR3 length: 14 amino acids. Germline CDR1 KGHDR, CDR2 SFDVKD. The DNA for the CDR3 is TGTGCCACCAGTGATGAGGGTTACAACAATGAGCAGTTCTTC. Translation gives CATSDEGYNNEQFF.

This clonotype was counted ten times or more. The rearrangement links TRBV12-3 or TRBV12-4 to TRBJ1-1; D remains unclear. The CDR3 spans 12 residues. The germline V and J ends were trimmed by 2 bases and 7 bases, with 8 bases remaining between them. CDR3 amino acids: CASSLRRSEAFF. Here the CDR3 DNA reads TGTGCCAGCAGTTTAAGGCGGAGTGAAGCTTTCTTT.

This clonotype was recorded many times. The junction departs from the called germline gene at one end, perhaps through a read error. DNA of the CDR3: TGTGCCAGCAGCCAAGTCGGAGGGGAGACCCAGTACTTC. Its translation: CASSQVGGETQYF. The chain combines TRBV4-1 with TRBJ2-5; TRBD2 might be the D (6 bases). The CDR3 covers 13 residues. Per germline, CDR1 MGHRA and CDR2 YSYEKL.

This clonotype has at least ten counts. The chain joins TRBV7-9 to TRBJ2-2, with 8 nucleotides matching TRBD2. The CDR3 contains 16 residues. Germline V gene sequence: CDR1 SEHNR, CDR2 FQNEAQ (reference sequence). Trimming at V came to 10 bases and at J to 2 bases, leaving 12 bases not matched to a gene. The CDR3 protein is CAIASPGGPNTGELFF. As DNA, the CDR3 is TGTGCCATCGCCTCACCGGGGGGGCCAAACACCGGGGAGCTGTTTTTT.

A single count supports this clonotype. CDR3 nucleotide sequence: TGTGCCAGACAACTTAGCGGGGGGTCTACCCTTCCTACCTACGAGCAGTACGTC. Amino acids: CARQLSGGSTLPTYEQYV. The chain carries TRBV19 and TRBJ2-7; 10 nucleotides agree with TRBD2. Germline V gene sequence: CDR1 LNHDA, CDR2 SQIVND (reference sequence). The ends lost 9 bases at V and 2 bases at J; junction bases unmatched: 19. The CDR3 runs to 18 residues.

This clonotype was picked up a small number of times. The chain is built from TRBV6-5 and TRBJ2-1; perhaps D is TRBD1 or TRBD2 (5 bases each). This CDR3 spans 12 amino acids. Trimming took 10 bases from V and 7 from J, leaving 14 bases between them. Germline V gene lookup returns CDR1 MNHEY and CDR2 SVGAGI. The CDR3 DNA reads as TGTGCCACCCTCGGGGCGGGTAATGAGCAGTTCTTC. Translated: CATLGAGNEQFF.

CDR3 DNA: TGCAGTGCTAGAGTACTAGCGGGGGCCCCGAGAACCGGGGAGCTGTTTTTT. Translation gives CSARVLAGAPRTGELFF. The J gene is TRBJ2-2, the V gene TRBV20-1, with 11 bases matching TRBD2. Germline lookup yields CDR1 DFQATT and CDR2 SNEGSKA (reference sequence). This CDR3 comprises 17 residues. V shed 1 base, J shed 5 bases, and the junction held 9 bases outside the gene matches.

The CDR3 spells CASSYTLSSSYEQYF. DNA for the CDR3: TGTGCCAGCAGCTATACTCTGTCTAGCTCCTACGAGCAGTACTTC. This rearrangement joins TRBV6-5 to TRBJ2-7; D unclear. Trimming pared 6 bases from V and 0 bases from J, leaving 15 bases between. The CDR3 extends over 15 amino acids. CDR1 MNHEY and CDR2 SVGAGI come from the germline V gene.

The chain uses TRBV2 and TRBJ1-5; D perhaps matches TRBD1 (6 bases). Trimming stripped 6 bases from V and 1 base from J, with 10 bases between. CDR3 length: 14 amino acids. Germline V gene lookup returns CDR1 SNHLY and CDR2 FYNNEI. CDR3 amino acids: CASRPGASNQPQHF. Here the CDR3 DNA reads TGTGCCAGCAGGCCGGGGGCGAGCAATCAGCCCCAGCATTTT.

This clonotype was counted at least ten times. CDR3 nucleotide sequence: TGCAGCGCCGTGCGGGGGGGGTCAATTGATGAGCAGTTCTTC. Translation: CSAVRGGSIDEQFF. The V and J genes are TRBV29-1 and TRBJ2-1; 9 bases line up with TRBD2. The CDR3 covers 14 residues. Losses at the gene ends were 7 bases for V and 8 bases for J; bases not matched to a gene: 12. CDR1 SQVTM and CDR2 ANQGSEA come from the germline V gene.

The V call is TRBV20-1, the J call TRBJ1-1; tentatively, D is TRBD1 (5 bases). V gave up 3 bases and J gave up 6 bases, with 14 bases separating them. The germline V gene has CDR1 DFQATT and CDR2 SNEGSKA (reference sequence). The CDR3 covers 13 residues. The CDR3 reads CSASRGRVPEAFF. The CDR3 nucleotides are TGCAGTGCTAGTCGGGGGAGGGTGCCTGAAGCTTTCTTT.